The 29 T cell receptor beta chains below all came from one sample that was sequenced in a study of shared clonotypes between healthy human individuals. Libraries were prepared by immunoSEQ multiplex PCR; TCRdb keeps only in-frame clonotypes and omits some of them. The sample records 2 million to 2.5 million clones, roughly 93% being singletons. Sequencing input: naive CD4+ T cells from PBMCs. The subset is: CD45RA+ positively selected. Receptors originate from a man aged 18 to 30 in good health. Some clones in this sample may be carry-over from other donors' samples.

This clone was found once. The genes are TRBV18 and TRBJ2-3; D not resolved. CDR3 length: 16 residues. The germline V gene has CDR1 KGHSH and CDR2 LQKENI. With 6 bases removed from V and 4 bases from J, the gap between germline ends came to 20 bases. The chain's CDR3 is CASSPVIVRDPDTQYF. The DNA of the CDR3 is TGTGCCAGCTCCCCTGTTATAGTTCGCGATCCAGATACGCAGTATTTT.

V and J are TRBV6-5 and TRBJ2-3; D is undetermined. Germline-derived CDR1 and CDR2 are MNHEY and SVGAGI. V lost 2 bases and J lost 2, with 11 bases in between. This CDR3 spans 15 amino acids. The DNA of the CDR3 is TGTGCCAGCAGTTACCCCGCATTATCCACAGATACGCAGTATTTT. Translated, it gives CASSYPALSTDTQYF.

The chain joins TRBV27 to TRBJ1-5, with D hard to call. The CDR3 length is 15 residues. The V gene lost 5 bases and the J gene lost 3 bases, with 14 bases spanning the gap. Germline CDR1 reads MNHEY; CDR2 reads SMNVEV (reference sequence). CDR3 residues: CASSLPYTDNQPQHF. The CDR3 DNA sequence: TGTGCCAGCAGTCTACCCTACACAGACAATCAGCCCCAGCATTTT.

The chain combines TRBV25-1 with TRBJ1-1; D perhaps matches TRBD1 (6 bases). The germline V gene encodes CDR1 MGHDK and CDR2 SYGVNS. This CDR3 spans 11 amino acids. Trimming took off 8 bases at V and 4 bases at J, with 8 bases between the two ends. This CDR3 reads CASRGLTEAFF. CDR3 DNA: TGTGCCAGCCGGGGGCTCACTGAAGCTTTCTTT.

The rearrangement links TRBV5-8 to TRBJ2-7, with 10 nucleotides matching TRBD2. From germline, CDR1 is SGHTS and CDR2 YDEGEE. V shed 0 bases and J 0 bases; nucleotides not matched to a gene: 6. The CDR3 spans 17 residues. The CDR3 sequence: CASSLGASGGVSYEQYF. CDR3 bases: TGTGCCAGCAGCTTGGGTGCTAGCGGGGGAGTCTCCTACGAGCAGTACTTC.

The V call is TRBV7-2, the J call TRBJ1-2, with D perhaps TRBD1 (5 bases). In germline, CDR1 is SGHTA, CDR2 FQGNSA. V was shortened by 3 bases and J by 4 bases, with 12 bases between the two germline ends. CDR3 size: 14 residues. The CDR3 region has the DNA TGTGCCAGCAGCTTCGGTCAGGGCTTCTATGGCTACACCTTC. This encodes CASSFGQGFYGYTF.

The chain combines TRBV5-1 with TRBJ2-1; D is unclear. The germline gives CDR1 SGHRS, CDR2 YFSETQ. This CDR3 is built from 15 residues. V shed 0 bases and J shed 9 bases, with 16 bases lying between them. The CDR3 spells CASSLGLVVGSEQFF. As DNA, the CDR3 is TGCGCCAGCAGCTTGGGACTGGTTGTGGGAAGTGAGCAGTTCTTC. Together with reference TRBV5-1 and TRBJ2-1, the CDR3 gives the full variable domain: KAGVTQTPRYLIKTRGQQVTLSCSPISGHRSVSWYQQTPGQGLQFLFEYFSETQRNKGNFPGRFSGRQFSNSRSEMNVSTLELGDSALYLCASSLGLVVGSEQFFGPGTRLTVL.

The chain uses TRBV15 and TRBJ2-1; D gene ambiguous. V lost 0 bases and J lost 8, with 8 bases in between. CDR3 size: 13 residues. Germline V gene lookup returns CDR1 LNHNV and CDR2 YYDKDF (reference sequence). CDR3 sequence reads: CATSRDPSDEQFF. CDR3 DNA sequence: TGTGCCACCAGCAGAGATCCCTCGGATGAGCAGTTCTTC.

The chain recombines TRBV7-2 with TRBJ2-5, with D perhaps matching TRBD1 (6 bases). The germline V gene has CDR1 SGHTA and CDR2 FQGNSA. The V gene lost 1 base and the J gene lost 5 bases, with 14 bases spanning the gap. The CDR3 has 15 residues. The CDR3 sequence is CASSLGGRGGETQYF. In DNA form, the CDR3 reads TGTGCCAGCAGCTTAGGTGGCAGGGGTGGGGAGACCCAGTACTTC.

The table lists this clone with a few counts. This rearrangement joins TRBV7-9 to TRBJ1-2, with D unclear. The CDR3 sequence is 12 residues long. Germline CDR1 SEHNR, CDR2 FQNEAQ (reference sequence). V lost 5 bases and J 2 bases, leaving 6 bases between the germline ends. The CDR3 DNA reads TGTGCCAGCAGCGAGATCAACTATGGCTACACCTTC. Translating gives CASSEINYGYTF.

This clone was counted a single time. V usage is TRBV14 and J usage is TRBJ2-7; possible D gene TRBD1, 6 bases. Trimming stripped 2 bases from V and 2 bases from J, with 16 bases between. CDR1 SGHDN and CDR2 FVKESK come from the germline V gene. The CDR3 extends over 16 amino acids. Written as DNA, the CDR3 is TGTGCCAGCAGCCAATTCATGGCAGGGGCAACCTACGAGCAGTACTTC. Translating it yields CASSQFMAGATYEQYF.

The CDR3 spells CASSQVPGQGPGADTQYF. Here the CDR3 DNA reads TGCGCCAGCAGCCAAGTACCGGGACAGGGGCCAGGAGCAGATACGCAGTATTTT. The genes are TRBV4-1 and TRBJ2-3; 10 nucleotides line up with TRBD1. V gave up 1 base and J gave up 4 bases; unmatched junction bases: 11. CDR3 length: 18 residues. Germline V gene sequence: CDR1 MGHRA, CDR2 YSYEKL.

CDR3 DNA: TGTGCCAGCAGCCAAGTAGGGAGGGGGAACTACAATGAGCAGTTCTTC. It yields the protein CASSQVGRGNYNEQFF. This rearrangement joins TRBV4-2 to TRBJ2-1; tentatively, D is TRBD2 (7 bases). The germline gives CDR1 LGHNA, CDR2 YNFKEQ. The CDR3 consists of 16 residues. The V and J ends lost 1 base and 3 bases respectively, with 13 bases between them.

The rearrangement links TRBV7-9 to TRBJ2-5; perhaps D is TRBD1 or TRBD2 (5 bases each). Germline assignment: CDR1 SEHNR and CDR2 FQNEAQ (reference sequence). The CDR3 consists of 14 residues. Trimming took 3 bases from V and 3 from J, leaving 11 bases between them. CDR3 nucleotide sequence: TGTGCCAGCAGCTTCGGGACGGAAAAAGAGACCCAGTACTTC. It translates to CASSFGTEKETQYF.

Comments on this clone: In the same sample, other DNA sequences code for this CDR3. The chain is built from TRBV28 and TRBJ2-6, with D uncertain. Trimming shortened V by 3 bases and J by 0 bases, and 6 bases separated the two germline ends. The CDR3 contains 15 residues. Germline CDR1 is MDHEN and CDR2 is SYDVKM. Here the CDR3 DNA reads TGTGCCAGCAGTTTTGCAGGCTCTGGGGCCAACGTCCTGACTTTC. Amino acid sequence: CASSFAGSGANVLTF.

Comments on this clone: Other DNA sequences of this sample code for an identical CDR3. The V gene is TRBV4-3, the J gene TRBJ2-7; D is uncertain. The CDR3 is 14 amino acids. Germline V gives CDR1 LGHNA, CDR2 YSLEER. Between the trimmed V and J ends, which lost 0 bases and 2 bases, there was a span of 8 bases. In nucleotides, the CDR3 is TGCGCCAGCAGCCAAGAACGCGGCACCTACGAGCAGTACTTC. Protein product: CASSQERGTYEQYF.

This clone was detected once. The chain combines TRBV25-1 with TRBJ2-1; D might be TRBD1 or TRBD2, each matching 6 bases. CDR1 and CDR2 (germline): MGHDK, SYGVNS. Deletions cut 5 bases from V and 8 bases from J, with 16 bases between. The CDR3 has 14 amino acids. The DNA for the CDR3 is TGTGCCAGCAGTTCGTACAGGGAGGACGATGAGCAGTTCTTC. Translated, it gives CASSSYREDDEQFF.

This chain links TRBV5-6 with TRBJ1-1, with 9 bases identical to TRBD1. V was pared by 10 bases and J by 4 bases, with 8 bases of the junction left unmatched. Germline V gene data show CDR1 as SGHDT and CDR2 as YYEEEE. The CDR3 totals 13 residues. CDR3 coding DNA: TGTGCCTGCACAGGGGGCGGAGGCACTGAAGCTTTCTTT. Translation gives CACTGGGGTEAFF. Variable domain in full (rest from reference TRBV5-6 and TRBJ1-1): DAGVTQSPTHLIKTRGQQVTLRCSPKSGHDTVSWYQQALGQGPQFIFQYYEEEERQRGNFPDRFSGHQFPNYSSELNVNALLLGDSALYLCACTGGGGTEAFFGQGTRLTVV.

Worth noting for this clone: The sample contains more than one DNA sequence encoding this CDR3. The chain employs TRBV6-5 and TRBJ2-7, with 10 bases fitting TRBD1. Germline V gene lookup returns CDR1 MNHEY and CDR2 SVGAGI. The CDR3 extends over 15 amino acids. The J segment lost 4 bases and the V segment lost 2 bases, leaving 5 bases of the junction unmatched. The CDR3 coding sequence is TGTGCCAGCAGTTACGGTGCGGGACAGGGGTACGAGCAGTACTTC. This translates into CASSYGAGQGYEQYF.

The chain couples TRBV7-3 to TRBJ2-5; D possibly matches TRBD1 or TRBD2 (6 bases each). The CDR3 is 15 amino acids. V lost 4 bases to trimming and J lost 5 bases, with 17 bases between them. CDR1 SGHTA and CDR2 FQGTGA come from the germline V gene. CDR3 DNA sequence: TGTGCCAGCAGCTCCAACCGGGGGCCCCAGGAGACCCAGTACTTC. It specifies CASSSNRGPQETQYF.

The chain has TRBV7-2 and TRBJ2-2; D perhaps matches TRBD2 (6 bases). V was pared by 1 base and J by 5 bases, with 11 bases between. The germline V gene has CDR1 SGHTA and CDR2 FQGNSA. The CDR3 length is 15 residues. The chain's CDR3 is CASSLGRLGTGELFF. CDR3 in DNA: TGTGCCAGCAGCTTAGGCCGACTAGGGACCGGGGAGCTGTTTTTT.

The chain couples TRBV5-1 to TRBJ1-6; 7 bases line up with TRBD1. After removal of 4 bases from V and 8 bases from J, the junction contained 6 bases not matched to a gene. Germline loops: CDR1 SGHRS, CDR2 YFSETQ. The CDR3 has 14 residues. The CDR3 here is CASSPQGYDSPLHF. CDR3 coding DNA: TGCGCCAGCAGCCCACAGGGGTACGATTCACCCCTCCACTTT.

The chain employs TRBV27 and TRBJ2-5, with TRBD2 matching 11 bases. This CDR3 contains 18 residues. The V gene end was trimmed by 5 bases and the J gene end by 1 base; junction bases not matched to a gene: 12. The germline gives CDR1 MNHEY, CDR2 SMNVEV (reference sequence). The CDR3 loop reads CASSLKGLAGTRQETQYF. CDR3 nucleotides: TGTGCCAGCAGTCTAAAAGGACTAGCGGGTACTCGCCAAGAGACCCAGTACTTC.

V is TRBV14 and J is TRBJ1-5; tentative D call: TRBD1 (5 bases). This CDR3 is built from 14 residues. Deletions cut 4 bases from V and 6 bases from J, with 13 bases between. In germline, CDR1 is SGHDN, CDR2 FVKESK. DNA for the CDR3: TGTGCCAGCAGCCTCGGGGCCCGAGGTCAGCCCCAGCATTTT. Translation: CASSLGARGQPQHF.

With regard to this clone: The identical CDR3 is also encoded by other nucleotide sequences in the sample. This chain connects TRBV9 to TRBJ2-1, with D possibly TRBD2 on 5 matching bases. V was pared by 0 bases and J by 3 bases, with 10 bases between. There are 15 residues in the CDR3. Per the germline V gene, CDR1 is SGDLS and CDR2 is YYNGEE. The CDR3: CASSVGRAVYNEQFF. Written as DNA, the CDR3 is TGTGCCAGCAGCGTAGGGCGGGCCGTCTACAATGAGCAGTTCTTC.

This clone is a singleton in its sample. The CDR3, as DNA: TGCGCCAGCAGCTTGGCCTCGACTAGCGGCGAGCAGTACTTC. Its translation is CASSLASTSGEQYF. The chain joins TRBV5-1 to TRBJ2-7; 9 bases agree with TRBD2. This CDR3 spans 14 amino acids. Germline values: CDR1 SGHRS, CDR2 YFSETQ. The ends lost 0 bases at V and 6 bases at J; junction bases unmatched: 4.

This chain links TRBV10-3 with TRBJ1-2; 7 nucleotides match TRBD1. Trimming took 6 bases from V and 4 from J; bases not matched to a gene: 8. CDR3 length: 14 residues. Germline CDR1 is ENHRY and CDR2 is SYGVKD. Here the CDR3 reads CAIRAQGLSYGYTF. The CDR3 bases are TGTGCCATCAGAGCACAGGGGTTGAGCTATGGCTACACCTTC.

The rearrangement uses TRBV7-9 and TRBJ1-1, with TRBD1 as a possible D gene (6 bases). V was shortened by 6 bases and J by 2 bases, with 10 bases between the two germline ends. CDR1 and CDR2 (germline): SEHNR, FQNEAQ (reference sequence). The CDR3 runs to 13 residues. The CDR3 coding sequence is TGTGCCAGCAGTACGACAGGCAACACTGAAGCTTTCTTT. This gives the protein CASSTTGNTEAFF. The full variable domain, rest sourced from reference TRBV7-9 and TRBJ1-1, is DTGVSQNPRHKITKRGQNVTFRCDPISEHNRLYWYRQTLGQGPEFLTYFQNEAQLEKSRLLSDRFSAERPKGSFSTLEIQRTEQGDSAMYLCASSTTGNTEAFFGQGTRLTVV.

This rearrangement joins TRBV5-1 to TRBJ2-5; unclear D gene. This CDR3 contains 13 residues. With 4 bases removed from V and 5 bases from J, the gap between germline ends came to 12 bases. Germline loops: CDR1 SGHRS, CDR2 YFSETQ. This chain's CDR3 is CASSPEFGETQYF. The CDR3 DNA reads as TGCGCCAGCAGCCCAGAATTTGGCGAGACCCAGTACTTC. Variable domain in full (rest from reference TRBV5-1 and TRBJ2-5): KAGVTQTPRYLIKTRGQQVTLSCSPISGHRSVSWYQQTPGQGLQFLFEYFSETQRNKGNFPGRFSGRQFSNSRSEMNVSTLELGDSALYLCASSPEFGETQYFGPGTRLLVL.